These 26 T cell receptor beta chains share one sample of origin, sequenced in a study of technical replicates of blood from a handful of donors. Repertoires were generated with immunoSEQ multiplex PCR, while TCRdb's copy carries only in-frame clones and drops some. The sample consists of some 80,000 clones, approximately 90% of them appearing once. The specimen sequenced was T cells isolated from PBMCs. The receptors come from a human donor in good health.

The chain links TRBV7-9 to TRBJ2-7; TRBD2 aligns across 7 bases. The germline CDR1 and CDR2 sequences are SEHNR and FQNEAQ (reference sequence). The V and J ends lost 2 bases and 5 bases, in that order; junction bases with no gene match: 15. The CDR3 runs 17 residues. The CDR3 sequence: CASSLNWAAGRVHEQYF. CDR3 coding DNA: TGTGCCAGCAGCTTAAATTGGGCAGCGGGACGAGTCCACGAGCAGTACTTC.

The chain has TRBV28 and TRBJ2-7; D not certain. This CDR3 is built from 13 residues. V lost 9 bases to trimming and J lost 3 bases, with 15 bases between them. The germline gives CDR1 MDHEN, CDR2 SYDVKM. The CDR3 loop is CASTLSTHYEQYF. CDR3 nucleotides: TGTGCCAGTACCCTGAGTACTCACTACGAGCAGTACTTC.

The chain has TRBV7-3 and TRBJ2-1; TRBD2 matches at 14 bases. CDR3 size: 19 residues. V shed 2 bases, J shed 0 bases, and the junction held 6 bases outside the gene matches. Germline CDR1 is SGHTA and CDR2 is FQGTGA. For the CDR3, the DNA is TGTGCCAGCAGCTTAGGACTAGCGGGGGGCTCGAGCTCCTACAATGAGCAGTTCTTC. Amino acids: CASSLGLAGGSSSYNEQFF.

The chain has TRBV27 and TRBJ2-7; D might be TRBD2 (5 bases). Germline CDR1 is MNHEY and CDR2 is SMNVEV (reference sequence). The length of the CDR3 is 14 residues. The V end lost 8 bases, the J end lost 3 bases, and 17 bases lay between the germline ends. CDR3 DNA: TGTGCCAGCGGCCAAGCGGTGCCCGTCTACGAGCAGTACTTC. Translation: CASGQAVPVYEQYF.

The rearrangement uses TRBV6-5 and TRBJ1-2; no reliable D call. The CDR3 loop spans 12 amino acids. Germline loops: CDR1 MNHEY, CDR2 SVGAGI. Trimming left V 4 bases short and J 8 bases short, with 11 bases between. CDR3 DNA sequence: TGTGCCAGCAGTTTGAGATTCGGGGGCTACACCTTC. Amino acids: CASSLRFGGYTF.

The chain couples TRBV6-1 to TRBJ2-6; D call uncertain. Germline V gene lookup returns CDR1 MNHNS and CDR2 SASEGT. The ends were cut back, 1 base at V and 0 bases at J, with 4 bases in the middle. CDR3 size: 15 residues. CDR3 nucleotides: TGTGCCAGCAGTGAAGGACTCTCTGGGGCCAACGTCCTGACTTTC. This encodes CASSEGLSGANVLTF.

This rearrangement joins TRBV4-1 to TRBJ1-2; TRBD1 agrees at 7 bases. The CDR3 has 15 residues. Germline CDR1 is MGHRA and CDR2 is YSYEKL. The V segment lost 1 base and the J segment 3 bases; nucleotides outside the gene matches: 5. The chain's CDR3 is CASSQGTGVDYGYTF. CDR3 coding DNA: TGCGCCAGCAGCCAAGGAACAGGGGTCGACTATGGCTACACCTTC.

This clone has only one observation. V gene TRBV28 combines with J gene TRBJ1-5; D gene unclear. V shed 3 bases and J shed 0 bases, with 24 bases lying between them. Germline CDR1 MDHEN, CDR2 SYDVKM. The CDR3 has 20 residues. CDR3 sequence reads: CASSFMVEPPMIYSNQPQHF. CDR3 sequence (DNA): TGTGCCAGCAGTTTCATGGTCGAACCCCCCATGATCTATAGCAATCAGCCCCAGCATTTT.

The rearrangement uses TRBV2 and TRBJ1-2; a possible D gene is TRBD1 (6 bases). The germline CDR1 and CDR2 sequences are SNHLY and FYNNEI. The CDR3 consists of 14 residues. Trimming took 1 base from V and 4 from J, leaving 10 bases between them. The CDR3 reads CASSEGTALYGYTF. The DNA for the CDR3 is TGTGCCAGCAGTGAAGGGACAGCCCTCTATGGCTACACCTTC.

This sequence joins TRBV6-6 and TRBJ1-5; TRBD1 agrees at 7 bases. This CDR3 has 16 amino acids. Trimming at V came to 6 bases and at J to 3 bases, leaving 11 bases not matched to a gene. The germline gives CDR1 MNHNY, CDR2 SVGAGI (reference sequence). For the CDR3, the DNA is TGTGCCAGCAGAGGAGGGACAGCGATTATCAATCAGCCCCAGCATTTT. Its translation: CASRGGTAIINQPQHF.

This clone was seen a single time. V is TRBV9 and J is TRBJ2-1; the D gene is possibly TRBD2 (6 bases). The germline gives CDR1 SGDLS, CDR2 YYNGEE. The CDR3 runs to 16 residues. Trimming took 7 bases from V and 0 from J, leaving 17 bases between them. CDR3 sequence (DNA): TGTGCCAGCGGGGGGAGGTCCTCGAGCTCCTACAATGAGCAGTTCTTC. This sequence encodes CASGGRSSSSYNEQFF. Supplemented by reference TRBV9 and TRBJ2-1, the full variable domain reads DSGVTQTPKHLITATGQRVTLRCSPRSGDLSVYWYQQSLDQGLQFLIQYYNGEERAKGNILERFSAQQFPDLHSELNLSSLELGDSALYFCASGGRSSSSYNEQFFGPGTRLTVL.

The CDR3 DNA sequence: TGCGCCAGCAGCCAAGGGGCGGGTACGAGGGGCTACACCTTC. This gives the protein CASSQGAGTRGYTF. This rearrangement joins TRBV4-1 to TRBJ1-2; D is unclear. Trimming cost V 1 base and J 8 bases, with 14 bases left between them. The CDR3 is made up of 14 amino acids. Germline V gene data show CDR1 as MGHRA and CDR2 as YSYEKL.

This clone was observed once. J is TRBJ2-1 and V is TRBV7-6; 7 bases align to TRBD2. The V gene's germline CDR1 is SGHVS and CDR2 FNYEAQ. J was trimmed by 8 bases and V by 6 bases; bases with no gene match: 13. The CDR3 loop spans 15 amino acids. CDR3 sequence (DNA): TGTGCCAGCAGACCTAGGGCGGGAGAGGGGCATGAGCAGTTCTTC. Translated: CASRPRAGEGHEQFF.

This chain uses TRBV27 with TRBJ2-2; D possibly corresponds to TRBD1 (6 bases). CDR1 and CDR2 (germline): MNHEY, SMNVEV (reference sequence). V was pared by 0 bases and J by 7 bases, with 9 bases between. The CDR3 is 14 amino acids. CDR3 sequence: CASSLSTGFGELFF. DNA of the CDR3: TGTGCCAGCAGTTTATCAACAGGGTTCGGGGAGCTGTTTTTT.

J is TRBJ1-2 and V is TRBV6-6; 12 bases line up with TRBD1. J gave up 7 bases and V 4 bases, and 7 bases lay outside the gene matches. CDR3 length equals 15 residues. Germline lookup yields CDR1 MNHNY and CDR2 SVGAGI (reference sequence). CDR3 sequence: CASSSPGQGASGYTF. In DNA form, the CDR3 reads TGTGCCAGCAGTTCGCCGGGACAGGGGGCATCTGGCTACACCTTC.

The CDR3 DNA sequence: TGCGCCAGCAGTTACCTAGGGCGGGAGCCATACTTC. This gives the protein CASSYLGREPYF. The chain links TRBV10-2 to TRBJ2-7, with 7 bases fitting TRBD2. This CDR3 has 12 amino acids. Germline V lookup: CDR1 WSHSY, CDR2 SAAADI. The J segment lost 13 bases and the V segment lost 5 bases, leaving 11 bases of the junction unmatched.

The V gene is TRBV6-5, the J gene TRBJ2-1; D call uncertain. Between the trimmed V and J ends, which lost 0 bases and 8 bases, there was a span of 5 bases. The CDR3 length is 12 residues. Looked up from germline, CDR1 is MNHEY and CDR2 is SVGAGI. The CDR3 bases are TGTGCCAGCAGTTACTCCGGAGATGAGCAGTTCTTC. It translates to CASSYSGDEQFF.

The V and J genes are TRBV6-5 and TRBJ2-5; D gene unclear. The CDR3 has 15 residues. V lost 2 bases, J lost 4 bases, and 14 bases lay in between. Germline loops: CDR1 MNHEY, CDR2 SVGAGI. DNA for the CDR3: TGTGCCAGCAGTTACCTGCCAGGAATCGGAGAGACCCAGTACTTC. This gives the protein CASSYLPGIGETQYF.

The CDR3 region is CASSLLRLRTNQETQYF. In DNA, the CDR3 is TGTGCCAGCAGTTTATTAAGGCTTCGGACTAACCAAGAGACCCAGTACTTC. V gene TRBV28 combines with J gene TRBJ2-5; weak D call: TRBD2 (6 bases). V gave up 1 base and J gave up 0 bases, with 15 bases separating them. This CDR3 is 17 amino acids long. Germline CDR1 reads MDHEN; CDR2 reads SYDVKM.

The chain has TRBV11-2 and TRBJ2-7; TRBD2 agrees at 12 bases. Unmatched junction bases numbered 8, after V lost 5 bases and J lost 3 bases. In germline, CDR1 is SGHAT, CDR2 FQNNGV. The CDR3 is made up of 16 amino acids. The CDR3 DNA sequence: TGTGCCAGCAGCCTAGCCCTAGCGGGAGGGGTCTACGAGCAGTACTTC. Protein sequence: CASSLALAGGVYEQYF.

CDR3 amino acids: CASSFLWSDNEKLFF. CDR3 DNA sequence: TGTGCCAGCTCTTTTTTATGGTCAGATAATGAAAAACTGTTTTTT. This sequence joins TRBV28 and TRBJ1-4, with unresolved D. The CDR3 spans 15 residues. V lost 8 bases and J 4 bases, leaving 17 bases between the germline ends. The germline CDR1 and CDR2 sequences are MDHEN and SYDVKM. The variable domain in full, completed from reference TRBV28 and TRBJ1-4, reads DVKVTQSSRYLVKRTGEKVFLECVQDMDHENMFWYRQDPGLGLRLIYFSYDVKMKEKGDIPEGYSVSREKKERFSLILESASTNQTSMYLCASSFLWSDNEKLFFGSGTQLSVL.

This chain uses TRBV5-4 with TRBJ2-4; 8 positions agree with TRBD2. Germline V gene data show CDR1 as SGHNT and CDR2 as YYREEE (reference sequence). V shed 0 bases and J 1 base; nucleotides not matched to a gene: 0. The CDR3 is 15 residues long. The CDR3 DNA follows: TGTGCCAGCAGCTTGGGCGGGAGGGCCAAAAACATTCAGTACTTC. As protein: CASSLGGRAKNIQYF.

This chain links TRBV28 with TRBJ1-2; 12 nucleotides agree with TRBD1. V trimming: 7 bases; J trimming: 4 bases; junction bases outside the gene matches: 10. This CDR3 contains 16 residues. Germline V gene lookup returns CDR1 MDHEN and CDR2 SYDVKM. CDR3 coding DNA: TGTGCCAGCATGGGGACAGGGGGCGGAGGGCCCTATGGCTACACCTTC. This encodes CASMGTGGGGPYGYTF.

This clone was detected only once. The V gene is TRBV2, the J gene TRBJ1-1; weak D call: TRBD1 (5 bases). Trimming shortened V by 6 bases and J by 8 bases, and 7 bases separated the two germline ends. The length of the CDR3 is 10 residues. Germline V gene data show CDR1 as SNHLY and CDR2 as FYNNEI. CDR3 sequence (DNA): TGTGCCAGCAGCCGGACAGAAGCTTTCTTT. This translates into CASSRTEAFF.

This CDR3 is CASSTPSRNTEAFF. The CDR3 bases are TGTGCCAGCAGTACGCCTAGTAGGAACACTGAAGCTTTCTTT. The rearrangement links TRBV11-2 to TRBJ1-1; D gene unclear. CDR1 is SGHAT, CDR2 FQNNGV, per germline. This CDR3 spans 14 amino acids. V lost 6 bases, J lost 1 base, and 12 bases lay in between.

The chain has TRBV5-1 and TRBJ2-2, with D perhaps TRBD2 (6 bases). The CDR3 is 14 residues long. Germline V gene data show CDR1 as SGHRS and CDR2 as YFSETQ. Trimming took 3 bases from V and 8 from J, leaving 14 bases between them. CDR3 bases: TGCGCCAGCAGCTGGACTATAGGACTAGGGGAGCTGTTTTTT. Encoded protein: CASSWTIGLGELFF.